The present entry profiles one TCR beta chain with its context. The data were obtained in a study of blood T cell repertoires in COVID-19. Study in general: Acute and convalescent COVID-19 samples came from the United States, Italy and Spain. Sample material is recorded as cDNA or gDNA derived from T cells, B-cell-depleted T cells, or PBMCs.

How the authors handled the data: Estimated nucleated cell counts came from reference gene primer amplification. Libraries were prepared by immunoSEQ multiplex PCR; TCRdb keeps only in-frame clonotypes and omits some of them. V, J and clone size were drawn from that table, and D and trimming were deduced from the DNA. This sample has some 66,000 clones, with 76% found just once. This CDR3 is 17 amino acids long. The J segment lost 7 bases and the V segment lost 3 bases, leaving 14 bases of the junction unmatched. The germline V gene encodes CDR1 KGHSH and CDR2 LQKENI. The sequenced sample was peripheral blood. The sequence came from a woman aged 80 or over with acute or convalescent COVID-19. The gene calls are TRBV18 and TRBJ2-1; 8 nucleotides agree with TRBD1. This CDR3 is CASSPSTGQAKGNEQFF. As DNA, the CDR3 is TGTGCCAGCTCACCTTCCACGGGACAGGCAAAGGGGAATGAGCAGTTCTTC.